This T cell receptor beta chain was profiled in a study of cytomegalovirus exposure and HLA in healthy donors. Overall study: Unique TCRs numbering around 80 million, obtained from HLA-typed donors, made up an early data release.

Researchers ran the PCR with 60 Vbeta and 13 Jbeta primers. Here immunoSEQ multiplex PCR was the method, and the copy in TCRdb shows in-frame clones only, minus some. This sample yields under 140,000 clones, of which approximately 82% are seen a single time; around 15% belongs to the top ten. The study's findings and limits: In a later analysis, at a false discovery rate of 0.05, roughly 18,000 TCR beta sequences were associated with HLA alleles.

Concerning this clone itself: Its target is not known.

The sequencing sample was made of PBMCs. The clonotype comes from a man aged 30 to 45 in good health and CMV-seropositive.

CDR3 amino acids: CASSPQGGEQYF. The CDR3, as DNA: TGTGCCAGTAGCCCACAGGGGGGTGAGCAGTACTTC. This chain connects TRBV19 to TRBJ2-5; 8 bases agree with TRBD1. CDR1 is LNHDA and CDR2 is SQIVND in the germline V gene (reference sequence). This CDR3 spans 12 amino acids. The J segment lost 11 bases and the V segment lost 6 bases, leaving 8 bases of the junction unmatched.